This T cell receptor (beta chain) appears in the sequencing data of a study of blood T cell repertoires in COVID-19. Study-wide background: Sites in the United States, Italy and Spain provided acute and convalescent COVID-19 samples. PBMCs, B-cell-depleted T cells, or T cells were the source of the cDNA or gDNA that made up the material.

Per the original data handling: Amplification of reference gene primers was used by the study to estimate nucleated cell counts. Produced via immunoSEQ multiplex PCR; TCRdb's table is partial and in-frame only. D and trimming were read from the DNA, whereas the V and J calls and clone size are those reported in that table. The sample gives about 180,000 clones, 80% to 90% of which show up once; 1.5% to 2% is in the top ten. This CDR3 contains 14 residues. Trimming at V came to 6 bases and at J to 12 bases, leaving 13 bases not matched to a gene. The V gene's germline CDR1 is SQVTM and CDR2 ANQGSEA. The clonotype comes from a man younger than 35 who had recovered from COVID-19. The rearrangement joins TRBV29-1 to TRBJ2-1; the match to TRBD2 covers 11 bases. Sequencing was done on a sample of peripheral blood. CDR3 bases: TGCAGCGTCCGGGGACTAGCGGTAGTAATTGGGCAGTTCTTC. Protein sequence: CSVRGLAVVIGQFF.